Below, one TCR beta chain is given with its context. Study processing details: Reference gene primer amplification gave estimated nucleated cell counts. Assay: immunoSEQ multiplex PCR; the TCRdb copy retains only in-frame clones and omits some. V and J calls and clone size follow that table, whereas D and trimming were derived from the DNA. The sample has 200,000 to 250,000 clones, approximately 82% seen once; the top ten hold 3.4%. These data belong to a study of blood T cell repertoires in COVID-19. Trimming cost V 3 bases and J 4 bases; bases outside gene matches: 6. Germline lookup yields CDR1 SGHDT and CDR2 YYEEEE. This CDR3 comprises 15 residues.

Sequencing was performed on peripheral blood. The chain is built from TRBV5-6 and TRBJ2-7, with 11 bases lining up with TRBD2. This clonotype was sampled from a young woman with acute or convalescent COVID-19. CDR3: CASSSTSGSIYEQYF. In DNA form, the CDR3 reads TGTGCCAGCAGCTCTACTAGCGGGAGTATTTACGAGCAGTACTTC.